This is a list of T cell receptor beta chains from one sample in a study of post-analysis software for immune sequencing data. TCRdb re-called the PCR reads with MiXCR, one entry per CDR3 protein. Found here are 820,000 or so distinct CDR3 sequences, roughly 58% of them singletons; the top ten hold under 6%. The specimen was blood. The receptors here all came from a girl under 18 with multiple sclerosis. CDR3s include the opening cysteine and the closing phenylalanine or tryptophan. D genes are given only for firm matches. Clone size is stated in some rows and not others, as once, few, many or a class when expanded.

j_call v_call clone_size d_call cdr3_nt cdr3_aa
TRBJ2-3 TRBV7-2 - - TGTGCCAGCAGCTTACGACTCGTTGGCCCAGATACGCAGTATTTT CASSLRLVGPDTQYF
TRBJ2-5 TRBV20-1 few - TGCAGTGCTAGATCTAGCAACCTGGAGACCCAGTACTTC CSARSSNLETQYF
TRBJ1-6 TRBV12-3/TRBV12-4 few - TGTGCCAGCAGTTTCGAGGCCAGCGGGATTAACTATAATTCACCCCTCCACTTT CASSFEASGINYNSPLHF
TRBJ1-1 TRBV20-1 - TRBD1 TGCAGTGCTACACAGGGGGAAGCGAACACTGAAGCTTTCTTT CSATQGEANTEAFF
TRBJ2-1 TRBV7-6 - - TGTGCCAGCAGCTTAATCGGGGTCTCCTACAATGAGCAGTTCTTC CASSLIGVSYNEQFF
TRBJ2-5 TRBV5-1 - - TGCGCCAGTAGATTGGGGGAAGCCCGGACCCAGTACTTC CASRLGEARTQYF
TRBJ2-1 TRBV20-1 - TRBD2 TGCAGTGCTAGAGTACTAGCGCACAGCTCCTACAATGAGCAGTTCTTC CSARVLAHSSYNEQFF
TRBJ2-5 TRBV29-1 - TRBD2 TGCAGCGTTTCGAGACTAGCGGGAGATCTAGAGACCCAGTACTTC CSVSRLAGDLETQYF
TRBJ2-5 TRBV5-1 - - TGCGCCAGCAGCTTGAGTACTAGCCAAGAGACCCAGTACTTC CASSLSTSQETQYF
TRBJ2-3 TRBV18 - - TGTGCCAGCTCGCCACGCCCGGTCCGACCCGGGGTCAACACAGATACGCAGTATTTT CASSPRPVRPGVNTDTQYF
TRBJ2-7 TRBV5-1 - - TGCGCCAGCAGTCCAAACAGGGCAACCTACGAGCAGTACTTC CASSPNRATYEQYF
TRBJ2-3 TRBV3-1 - TRBD2 TGTGCCAGCAGCCGCCGGGAGGGCACAGATACGCAGTATTTT CASSRREGTDTQYF
TRBJ2-1 TRBV18 few TRBD1 TGTGCCAGCTCACAAGCTGGGACAGGGACGCGGTATGAGCAGTTCTTC CASSQAGTGTRYEQFF
TRBJ1-1 TRBV6-5 - - TGTGCCAGCAGTTACTCGGCGGTCCTGAACACTGAAGCTTTCTTT CASSYSAVLNTEAFF
TRBJ2-7 TRBV10-3 - - TGTGCCATCAGTGAGCCCCCTTCGGAGACCCTGTACTTC CAISEPPSETLYF
TRBJ1-1 TRBV6-6 - - TGTGCCAGCAGTTACTCACGACAGGCATTTGAAGCTTTCTTT CASSYSRQAFEAFF
TRBJ2-4 TRBV6-6 few - TGTGCCAGCAGTAAACGGGCGGGGAACATTCAGTACTTC CASSKRAGNIQYF
TRBJ1-2 TRBV5-1 - TRBD1 TGCGCCAGCACGGACAGGGGTAACTATGGCTACACCTTC CASTDRGNYGYTF
TRBJ2-7 TRBV13 few - TGTGCCAGCAGCTACCGGGACACAGACTACGAGCAGTACTTC CASSYRDTDYEQYF
TRBJ2-7 TRBV29-1 few TRBD2 TGCAGCGTTGTGAGTCTAGCGGCCACCGAGCAGTACTTC CSVVSLAATEQYF
TRBJ2-1 TRBV12-3/TRBV12-4 many - TGTGCCAGCAGTTTCACCCGCGGTGAGCAGTTCTTC CASSFTRGEQFF
TRBJ2-5 TRBV20-1 - TRBD2 TGCAGTGCTAAAGACGGGAGGGGAAAAATTCGGGAGCAGTACTTC CSAKDGRGKIREQYF
TRBJ1-5 TRBV12-3/TRBV12-4 - - TGTGCCAGCAGTTACGTCAGGGTGGGTCAGCCCCAGCATTTT CASSYVRVGQPQHF
TRBJ1-1 TRBV7-8 once - TGTGCCAGCAGCCCAACCGGGGGGGTTAACACTGAAGCTTTCTTT CASSPTGGVNTEAFF
TRBJ2-5 TRBV29-1 few - TGCAGCGTTGCACAAGGGGTAGAGACCCAGTACTTC CSVAQGVETQYF
TRBJ1-4 TRBV20-1 - - TGCAGTGCTAGTGGCGGGAGAGTTAATGAAAAACTGTTTTTT CSASGGRVNEKLFF
TRBJ2-6 TRBV7-2 few TRBD2 TGTGCCAGCAGCTCTTTGGGGGGGGGTGCTGGGGCCAACGTCCTGACTTTC CASSSLGGGAGANVLTF
TRBJ2-3 TRBV10-3 - - TGTGCCATCAGTATTGGTCGTGCGCGGGGAACCACAGATACGCAGTATTTT CAISIGRARGTTDTQYF
TRBJ2-7 TRBV7-2 few - TGTGCCAGCAGTTCCCCAGGGGGGGGATACGAGCAGTACTTC CASSSPGGGYEQYF
TRBJ2-7 TRBV29-1 - TRBD1 TGCAGCGTCTTGAGCGACAGGGTCTCCTACAATGAGCAGTACTTC CSVLSDRVSYNEQYF
TRBJ2-3 TRBV7-3 - TRBD1 TGTGCCAGCAGCTCCCTGACAGGGGGTGGCACAGATACGCAGTATTTT CASSSLTGGGTDTQYF
TRBJ2-3 TRBV11-3 few - TGTGCCAGCAGCCACGGCCTGAGTTCTAGCACAGATACGCAGTATTTT CASSHGLSSSTDTQYF
TRBJ2-3 TRBV12-3/TRBV12-4 - TRBD1 TGTGCCAGCAGTCCTCGGGACAGGGGGAGAGCAGATACGCAGTATTTT CASSPRDRGRADTQYF
TRBJ2-7 TRBV7-6 - TRBD1 TGTGCCAGCAGCTCCAGGGGGCGAGCCTACGGGCAGTACTTC CASSSRGRAYGQYF
TRBJ2-5 TRBV4-2 - TRBD2 TGTGCCAGCAGCCAAGATCGTCTAGCGGGAGACCACCAAGAGACCCAGTACTTC CASSQDRLAGDHQETQYF
TRBJ2-1 TRBV4-2 - TRBD2 TGTGCCAGCAGCCAGCAGGGGACTAGCGACTACAATGAGCAGTTCTTC CASSQQGTSDYNEQFF
TRBJ2-5 TRBV3-1 - - TGTGCCAGCAGCCAAGTGTGGCAGGGGCCGAGAGAGACCCAGTACTTC CASSQVWQGPRETQYF
TRBJ1-2 TRBV20-1 - - TGCAGTGCAGAAGTGGTTGGTTCGGTTGGCTACACCTTC CSAEVVGSVGYTF
TRBJ2-3 TRBV3-1 - - TGTGCCAGCAGCCGAACGGAACTAACAACAGATACGCAGTATTTT CASSRTELTTDTQYF
TRBJ2-7 TRBV9 - TRBD1 TGTGCCAGCAGCGTAGGGGACAGGGGCCTTAGGGACGAGCAGTACTTC CASSVGDRGLRDEQYF
TRBJ1-6 TRBV5-6 few - TGTGCCAGCAGCTTCATAGTAGGGGGACTCACTAATTCACCCCTCCACTTT CASSFIVGGLTNSPLHF
TRBJ2-7 TRBV9 - - TGTGCCAGCAACGGACAACTCTCCGGAGCCTACGAGCAGTACTTC CASNGQLSGAYEQYF
TRBJ2-1 TRBV7-9 - TRBD2 TGTACCAGCAGCTTAGGGACTAGCGAGTTCAATGAGCAGTTCTTC CTSSLGTSEFNEQFF
TRBJ2-3 TRBV20-1 - - TGCAGTGCTAGAGGGGACCTCACAGATACGCAGTATTTT CSARGDLTDTQYF
TRBJ2-1 TRBV3-1 - TRBD1 TGTGCCAGCAGCCAACTGGACAGGGGGAAGGGTGAGCAGTTCTTC CASSQLDRGKGEQFF
TRBJ1-2 TRBV6-7 - TRBD1 TGTGCCAGCACAGAGACAGGGGGCCATCGATATGGCTACACCTTC CASTETGGHRYGYTF
TRBJ2-5 TRBV7-9 - - TGTGCCAGCAGCTTACCCCATCGGGCCGGGGGCCAACAAGAGACCCAGTACTTC CASSLPHRAGGQQETQYF
TRBJ2-3 TRBV7-6 - TRBD2 TGTGCCAGCAGCTTAGGTGACGGGGGGGAAAGGACAGATACGCAGTATTTT CASSLGDGGERTDTQYF
TRBJ1-5 TRBV5-1 few - TGCGCCAGCAGCTTGGCCGGGGCGGCTAATCAGCCCCAGCATTTT CASSLAGAANQPQHF
TRBJ2-7 TRBV7-2 - - TGTGCCAGCAGCTTAGTTGGGAGTCCCTCGACGAAGGGGAACTACGAGCAGTACTTC CASSLVGSPSTKGNYEQYF
TRBJ2-3 TRBV10-1 few - TGCGCCAGCAGTGAGCCAGATACGCAGTATTTT CASSEPDTQYF
TRBJ1-5 TRBV7-9 - - TGTGCCAGCAGCTTAGGGCAGAAACATCAGCCCCAGCATTTT CASSLGQKHQPQHF
TRBJ2-7 TRBV6-5 once - TGTGCCAGCAGTTACTCGAGCCAGGGTAATGAGCAGTACTTC CASSYSSQGNEQYF
TRBJ2-1 TRBV6-4 few TRBD1 TGTGCCAGCAGCAAGGGACAGGGGGACTACAATGAGCAGTTCTTC CASSKGQGDYNEQFF
TRBJ1-1 TRBV12-3/TRBV12-4 - - TGTGCCAGCAGTCTCCCCCGGGGGACTGAAGCTTTCTTT CASSLPRGTEAFF